Listed below are T cell receptor beta chains from one sample, sequenced in a study of OX40 agonist ivuxolimab in advanced cancers. Sequencing used immunoSEQ multiplex PCR; TCRdb keeps in-frame clones, though not all of them. Of about 47,000 clones listed, roughly 89% are singletons. Specimen: CD4+ or CD8+ T cells sorted from blood, collected in a trial of the OX40 agonist ivuxolimab. The source of these receptors is an adult with an advanced solid tumor such as melanoma, head and neck, liver or kidney cancer. Both conserved end residues are part of each CDR3. A D gene is named only where the DNA matches it firmly. Clone size appears in some rows only: once, few, many, or a class for an expanded clone.

j_gene,v_gene,d_gene,abundance,CDR3nt,CDR3aa
TRBJ2-7,TRBV30,.,once,TGTGCCTGGAATAGGGGGAGGAACGAGCAGTACTTC,CAWNRGRNEQYF
TRBJ1-1,TRBV7-8,TRBD1,.,TGTGCCAGCAGCCCCCAGGGACAGGGGAACACTGAAGCTTTCTTT,CASSPQGQGNTEAFF
TRBJ2-1,TRBV5-6,TRBD2,.,TGTGCCAGCAGCTTGGACATACTAGCGGGAGTCTCTAATGAGCAGTTCTTC,CASSLDILAGVSNEQFF
TRBJ1-1,TRBV19,.,.,TGTGCCAGTGGGGGAACTGAAGCTTTCTTT,CASGGTEAFF
TRBJ1-5,TRBV19,.,.,TGTGCCAGTAGTATTCTCGACAGTACAGTTCAGCCCCAGCATTTT,CASSILDSTVQPQHF
TRBJ2-5,TRBV2,TRBD1,.,TGTGCCAGCTGGACAGGGACAGGGGAAGAGACCCAGTACTTC,CASWTGTGEETQYF
TRBJ2-6,TRBV25-1,.,.,TGTGCCAGCAGCCTCCCGGGGGCCAACGTCCTGACTTTC,CASSLPGANVLTF
TRBJ2-2,TRBV11-2,.,.,TGTGCCAGCAGCCGATACACCGGGGAGCTGTTTTTT,CASSRYTGELFF
TRBJ2-7,TRBV10-3,TRBD2,few,TGTGCCATCAGCGGCGGGAGCCACGAGCAGTACTTC,CAISGGSHEQYF
TRBJ1-2,TRBV11-1,.,.,TGTGCCAGCGCTCAAGACGGGTATGGCTACACCTTC,CASAQDGYGYTF
TRBJ2-1,TRBV30,.,.,TGTGCCTGGAATCCCCGGGTCCTCAATGAGCAGTTCTTC,CAWNPRVLNEQFF
TRBJ1-1,TRBV7-3,.,.,TGTGCCAGCAGCTCCCAGCGGAACACTGAAGCTTTCTTT,CASSSQRNTEAFF
TRBJ2-7,TRBV18,.,.,TGTGCCAGCTCACAGGCCAGCTCCTACGAGCAGTACTTC,CASSQASSYEQYF
TRBJ2-7,TRBV5-1,TRBD1,.,TGCGCCAGCAGGTCATCCTCACAGGGGCTACCCTACGAGCAGTACTTC,CASRSSSQGLPYEQYF
TRBJ2-1,TRBV15,TRBD2,.,TGTGCCACCAGCAGGTCACTAGCGGATACATTAAATGAGCAGTTCTTC,CATSRSLADTLNEQFF
TRBJ1-6,TRBV7-9,.,.,TGTGCCAGCAGCTTTACGGGGATTGATTCACCCCTCCACTTT,CASSFTGIDSPLHF
TRBJ2-7,TRBV27,.,.,TGTGCCAGCAGTTTAGCCCGCATCCGGAACGAGCAGTACTTC,CASSLARIRNEQYF
TRBJ1-1,TRBV15,.,.,TGTGCCACCAGAGAGAGGACAGCGGACACTGAAGCTTTCTTT,CATRERTADTEAFF
TRBJ1-5,TRBV28,TRBD1,.,TGTGCCAGCAGTTTCCCGGACAGGTATCAGCCCCAGCATTTT,CASSFPDRYQPQHF
TRBJ1-1,TRBV19,.,.,TGTGCCAGTAGTACCTGGAGGGCGAACACTGAAGCTTTCTTT,CASSTWRANTEAFF
TRBJ2-1,TRBV7-3,TRBD2,.,TGTGCCAGCAGCCCGGGACTAGCGGGAGTCGTTGAGCAGTTCTTC,CASSPGLAGVVEQFF
TRBJ1-5,TRBV19,.,once,TGTGCCAGTAGTATAGACTCGGGAAATCAGCCCCAGCATTTT,CASSIDSGNQPQHF
TRBJ2-1,TRBV7-9,.,.,TGTGCCAGCAGCTCCCCGGAGGCGCATAGCTCCTACAATGAGCAGTTCTTC,CASSSPEAHSSYNEQFF
TRBJ1-2,TRBV10-3,TRBD1,.,TGTGCCATCAGTGAGCACGGACAGGGTGGTGGCTACACCTTC,CAISEHGQGGGYTF
TRBJ2-1,TRBV13,TRBD1,few,TGTGCCAGCAGCTCCGGACAGGGCTACAATGAGCAGTTCTTC,CASSSGQGYNEQFF
TRBJ2-1,TRBV19,TRBD2,.,TGTGCCAGTAGTATGATAGCTAGCGGGAGGGGGTCCTACAATGAGCAGTTCTTC,CASSMIASGRGSYNEQFF
TRBJ1-2,TRBV4-1,.,.,TGCGCCAGCAGCCCCAATTATAACTATGGCTACACCTTC,CASSPNYNYGYTF
TRBJ2-7,TRBV19,TRBD2,.,TGTGCCACCGCTGCCGGGACTAGCGGGAACGAGCAGTACTTC,CATAAGTSGNEQYF
TRBJ2-3,TRBV19,.,.,TGTGCCAGTAGTATGGAGGGGTACAGATACACAGATACGCAGTATTTT,CASSMEGYRYTDTQYF